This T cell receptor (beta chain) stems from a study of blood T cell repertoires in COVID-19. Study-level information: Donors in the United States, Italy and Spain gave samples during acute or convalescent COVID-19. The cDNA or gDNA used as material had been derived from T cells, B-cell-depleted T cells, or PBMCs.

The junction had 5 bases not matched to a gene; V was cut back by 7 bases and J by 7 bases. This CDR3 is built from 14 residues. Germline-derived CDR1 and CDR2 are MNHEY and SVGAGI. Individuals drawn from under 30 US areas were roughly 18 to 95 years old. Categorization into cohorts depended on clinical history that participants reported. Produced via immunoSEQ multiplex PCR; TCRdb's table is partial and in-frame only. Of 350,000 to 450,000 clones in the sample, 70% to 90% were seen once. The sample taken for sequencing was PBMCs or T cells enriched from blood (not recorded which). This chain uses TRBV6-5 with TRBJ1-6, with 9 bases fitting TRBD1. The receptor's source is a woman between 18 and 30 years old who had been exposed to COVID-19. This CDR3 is CASNTGGENSPLHF. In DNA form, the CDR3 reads TGTGCCAGCAATACAGGGGGCGAAAATTCACCCCTCCACTTT.